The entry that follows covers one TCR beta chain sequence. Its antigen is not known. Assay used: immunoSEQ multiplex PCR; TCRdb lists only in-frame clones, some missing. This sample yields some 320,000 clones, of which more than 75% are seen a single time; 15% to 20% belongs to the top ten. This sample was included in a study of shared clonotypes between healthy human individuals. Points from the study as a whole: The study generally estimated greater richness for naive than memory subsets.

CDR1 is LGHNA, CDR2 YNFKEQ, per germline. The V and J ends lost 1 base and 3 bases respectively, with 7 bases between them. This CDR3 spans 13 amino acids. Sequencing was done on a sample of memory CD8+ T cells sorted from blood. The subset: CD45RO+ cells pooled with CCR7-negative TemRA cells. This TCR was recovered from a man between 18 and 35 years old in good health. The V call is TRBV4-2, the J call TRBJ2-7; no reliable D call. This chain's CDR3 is CASSQGNDYEQYF. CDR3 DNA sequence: TGTGCCAGCAGCCAAGGGAACGACTACGAGCAGTACTTC.